One and the same sample provided the 20 T cell receptor beta chains below, sequenced in a study of beta chain features in type 1 diabetes. The whole isolated RNA underwent reverse transcription, so sequencing captured expressed TCRB transcripts. Sequencing was performed with immunoSEQ multiplex PCR; in TCRdb, only in-frame clones are kept and a portion is missing. The table has 150,000 to 200,000 clones, 9% seen once; the top ten hold roughly 0.7%. Their recognized antigens are unknown. Study observations and caveats: When Type 1 diabetes patients were examined, their TCRB CDR3s proved moderately but significantly shorter in all four CD4+ subsets.

The sample was central memory CD4+ T cells from blood. Every receptor here comes from a woman in her twenties or thirties with type 1 diabetes.

The sample holds a few counts of this clone. The V and J genes are TRBV5-1 and TRBJ1-1, with TRBD1 as a possible D gene (5 bases). The CDR3 loop spans 14 amino acids. Per germline, CDR1 SGHRS and CDR2 YFSETQ. The V end lost 0 bases, the J end lost 4 bases, and 10 bases lay between the germline ends. DNA for the CDR3: TGCGCCAGCAGCTTGGACAGGCCGGGCACTGAAGCTTTCTTT. The encoded protein is CASSLDRPGTEAFF. The full variable domain, completed using reference TRBV5-1 and TRBJ1-1, is KAGVTQTPRYLIKTRGQQVTLSCSPISGHRSVSWYQQTPGQGLQFLFEYFSETQRNKGNFPGRFSGRQFSNSRSEMNVSTLELGDSALYLCASSLDRPGTEAFFGQGTRLTVV.

This clone was counted a few times. The chain joins TRBV15 to TRBJ1-4; D unclear. V lost 3 bases to trimming and J lost 8 bases, with 22 bases between them. The germline CDR1 and CDR2 sequences are LNHNV and YYDKDF (reference sequence). CDR3 size: 17 residues. The CDR3 coding sequence is TGTGCCACCAGCAGGGCCGAGGGCCGCTTTGTTCGGGAAAAACTGTTTTTT. It specifies CATSRAEGRFVREKLFF.

The sample holds a few counts of this clone. J is TRBJ1-1 and V is TRBV6-5, with no clear D. Trimming shortened V by 0 bases and J by 1 base, and 6 bases separated the two germline ends. This CDR3 comprises 14 residues. Germline values: CDR1 MNHEY, CDR2 SVGAGI. In nucleotides, the CDR3 is TGTGCCAGCAGTTACTCTCAGGCGAACACTGAAGCTTTCTTT. Protein sequence: CASSYSQANTEAFF.

The chain employs TRBV7-9 and TRBJ1-2; D is undetermined. This CDR3 is 13 amino acids long. Trimming stripped 5 bases from V and 8 bases from J, with 15 bases between. Germline V CDR1 and CDR2: SEHNR, FQNEAQ (reference sequence). CDR3 residues: CASSQVRSGGYTF. CDR3 coding DNA: TGTGCCAGCAGCCAAGTTCGCTCGGGGGGCTACACCTTC.

The chain recombines TRBV28 with TRBJ1-2; D unresolved. CDR1 is MDHEN, CDR2 SYDVKM, per germline. V lost 6 bases, J lost 3 bases, and 8 bases lay in between. The CDR3 is 12 residues long. In nucleotides, the CDR3 is TGTGCCAGCAGCACAGAATACTATGGCTACACCTTC. Translated, it gives CASSTEYYGYTF.

The chain is built from TRBV7-3 and TRBJ2-2; TRBD2 might be the D (5 bases). Germline assignment: CDR1 SGHTA and CDR2 FQGTGA. The V gene lost 5 bases and the J gene lost 6 bases, with 19 bases spanning the gap. This CDR3 comprises 16 residues. The CDR3 here is CASSPQSSRAAGELFF. Written as DNA, the CDR3 is TGTGCCAGCAGCCCCCAATCTAGCCGGGCGGCCGGGGAGCTGTTTTTT.

The chain recombines TRBV7-6 with TRBJ2-1; D gene unclear. The CDR3 loop spans 12 amino acids. Trimming pared 5 bases from V and 9 bases from J, leaving 11 bases between. CDR1 is SGHVS and CDR2 is FNYEAQ in the germline V gene. The CDR3 bases are TGTGCCAGCAGCCGTCTGTCGGTTGAGCAGTTCTTC. As protein: CASSRLSVEQFF. The whole variable domain, filled in from reference TRBV7-6 and TRBJ2-1, reads GAGVSQSPRYKVTKRGQDVALRCDPISGHVSLYWYRQALGQGPEFLTYFNYEAQQDKSGLPNDRFSAERPEGSISTLTIQRTEQRDSAMYRCASSRLSVEQFFGPGTRLTVL.

This clone was counted a few times. The chain uses TRBV30 and TRBJ1-2; D not certain. V was trimmed by 2 bases and J by 0 bases, leaving 4 bases between them. The CDR3 spans 12 residues. The V gene's germline CDR1 is GTSNPN and CDR2 SVGIG (reference sequence). CDR3 residues: CAWSPANYGYTF. Here the CDR3 DNA reads TGTGCCTGGAGTCCAGCTAACTATGGCTACACCTTC.

In DNA, the CDR3 is TGCAGCGTTGCACGGGGGAGTGGCGAAAAACTGTTTTTT. It encodes CSVARGSGEKLFF. The rearrangement joins TRBV29-1 to TRBJ1-4, with a tentative D call TRBD1 (5 bases). This CDR3 contains 13 residues. Germline values: CDR1 SQVTM, CDR2 ANQGSEA. The ends were cut back, 4 bases at V and 8 bases at J, with 14 bases in the middle.

V is TRBV15 and J is TRBJ2-4, with a tentative D call TRBD1 (6 bases). The CDR3 length is 15 residues. CDR1 and CDR2 from the germline V gene are LNHNV and YYDKDF (reference sequence). Trimming removed 3 bases at V and 2 bases at J, with 11 bases between. The CDR3 DNA is TGTGCCACCAGCAGGCAGCAGGGGACCAAAAACATTCAGTACTTC. It yields the protein CATSRQQGTKNIQYF.

The V gene is TRBV2, the J gene TRBJ1-2, with D perhaps matching TRBD1 (5 bases). Germline V gene lookup returns CDR1 SNHLY and CDR2 FYNNEI. V was trimmed by 4 bases and J by 2 bases, leaving 8 bases between them. The length of the CDR3 is 13 residues. The CDR3 protein is CASSVEGNYGYTF. CDR3 bases: TGTGCCAGCAGTGTGGAGGGGAACTATGGCTACACCTTC.

Regarding this clone: At the DNA level, this CDR3 is encoded by other sequences in the same sample as well. The V and J genes are TRBV18 and TRBJ1-1, with 7 bases that match TRBD1. V dropped 6 bases and J dropped 1; count of bases not matched to a gene: 2. This CDR3 spans 13 amino acids. Germline V gene sequence: CDR1 KGHSH, CDR2 LQKENI. The CDR3 spells CASSGQANTEAFF. Written as DNA, the CDR3 is TGTGCCAGCTCCGGACAGGCGAACACTGAAGCTTTCTTT. Full variable domain (missing parts from reference TRBV18 and TRBJ1-1): NAGVMQNPRHLVRRRGQEARLRCSPMKGHSHVYWYRQLPEEGLKFMVYLQKENIIDESGMPKERFSAEFPKEGPSILRIQQVVRGDSAAYFCASSGQANTEAFFGQGTRLTVV.

This clone was detected only a few times. The chain recombines TRBV10-3 with TRBJ2-2; 13 nucleotides line up with TRBD2. The CDR3 runs to 15 residues. Germline V CDR1 and CDR2: ENHRY, SYGVKD. V dropped 6 bases and J dropped 7; count of bases not matched to a gene: 5. The CDR3 DNA is TGTGCCATCAGACCGGGACTAGCGGGGATCGGGGAGCTGTTTTTT. This codes for CAIRPGLAGIGELFF.

The chain links TRBV5-5 to TRBJ2-1; D ambiguous. Trimming removed 2 bases from V and 6 bases from J, with 15 bases in between. Germline values: CDR1 SGHKS, CDR2 YYEKEE (reference sequence). This CDR3 has 15 amino acids. The CDR3 reads CASSFRTLTPNEQFF. In DNA, the CDR3 is TGTGCCAGCAGCTTTAGAACCCTAACTCCCAATGAGCAGTTCTTC.

This clone was detected only a few times. The V and J genes are TRBV25-1 and TRBJ2-1; the match to TRBD1 covers 9 bases. The CDR3 is 15 amino acids. V was clipped by 1 base and J by 8 bases; unmatched bases: 6. The germline V gene has CDR1 MGHDK and CDR2 SYGVNS. In nucleotides, the CDR3 is TGTGCCAGCAGTGAATCTGGGACAGGGTTCGATGAGCAGTTCTTC. This gives the protein CASSESGTGFDEQFF.

J is TRBJ2-1 and V is TRBV5-6; D possibly corresponds to TRBD1 (5 bases). The CDR3 is 13 amino acids. Germline CDR1 and CDR2: SGHDT and YYEEEE. Deletions cut 4 bases from V and 6 bases from J, with 11 bases between. The CDR3 DNA is TGTGCCAGCAGCCAGACCCAGGGCAATGAGCAGTTCTTC. This codes for CASSQTQGNEQFF. The full variable domain, completed using reference TRBV5-6 and TRBJ2-1, is DAGVTQSPTHLIKTRGQQVTLRCSPKSGHDTVSWYQQALGQGPQFIFQYYEEEERQRGNFPDRFSGHQFPNYSSELNVNALLLGDSALYLCASSQTQGNEQFFGPGTRLTVL.

Comment on this clone: Other DNA sequences in this sample translate to the same CDR3. This chain uses TRBV4-1 with TRBJ2-7; 8 nucleotides match TRBD1. Germline V CDR1 and CDR2: MGHRA, YSYEKL. With V trimmed by 1 base and J by 7 bases, 3 bases remained unmatched. The CDR3 spans 13 residues. The CDR3 bases are TGCGCCAGCAGCCAAGGACAGGGGAGAGAGCAGTACTTC. Its translation is CASSQGQGREQYF.

The chain employs TRBV4-2 and TRBJ2-7, with D maybe TRBD2 (6 bases). The germline V gene encodes CDR1 LGHNA and CDR2 YNFKEQ. The V and J ends lost 5 bases and 2 bases respectively, with 19 bases between them. This CDR3 is 16 amino acids long. This CDR3 is CASSAGTAREAYEQYF. The CDR3 coding sequence is TGTGCCAGCAGCGCCGGGACTGCCCGAGAGGCCTACGAGCAGTACTTC.

This clone was seen a handful of times. The chain combines TRBV6-5 with TRBJ2-3; 7 bases fit TRBD2. Germline values: CDR1 MNHEY, CDR2 SVGAGI. This CDR3 is built from 13 residues. With 2 bases clipped from V and 4 bases from J, the junction kept 0 bases outside the gene matches. CDR3 sequence reads: CASSYREADTQYF. DNA for the CDR3: TGTGCCAGCAGTTACCGGGAGGCAGATACGCAGTATTTT.

The rearrangement joins TRBV29-1 to TRBJ2-1, with D perhaps matching TRBD2 (5 bases). Germline loops: CDR1 SQVTM, CDR2 ANQGSEA. Trimming took 5 bases from V and 8 from J, leaving 22 bases between them. The CDR3 runs to 15 residues. CDR3 sequence: CSVNVGARVLDEQFF. In DNA form, the CDR3 reads TGCAGCGTTAACGTCGGAGCGAGGGTCCTGGATGAGCAGTTCTTC.